This T cell receptor beta chain was recorded in a study of cytomegalovirus exposure and HLA in healthy donors. The CDR3 spans 15 residues. Trimming left V 4 bases short and J 4 bases short, with 17 bases between. CDR1 LGHNA and CDR2 YSLEER come from the germline V gene. Only a few counts were recorded for this clone. The study ran its PCR with 60 Vbeta and 13 Jbeta primers. The assay was immunoSEQ multiplex PCR, and TCRdb's table has in-frame clones only and misses some. The repertoire holds under 150,000 clones, 79% seen once, with less than 1.1% in the top ten. V usage is TRBV4-3 and J usage is TRBJ2-7; no clear D gene. The clonotype originates from a male donor in good health and CMV-seronegative. Specimen: PBMCs. The CDR3 region has the DNA TGCGCCAGCAGCCTGATTATAGGAGCTACGTACGAGCAGTACTTC. The encoded protein is CASSLIIGATYEQYF.